This TCR beta chain was retrieved from a study of Ad26.COV2.S vaccination and SARS-CoV-2 variants. The study's findings and limits: Possibly, TCR breadth and depth analyses underestimated total T cell responses.

Measured with immunoSEQ multiplex PCR; TCRdb has only the in-frame clones, and not every one. The repertoire includes over 110,000 clones, 80% to 90% of them detected once, and 5% sits in the top ten. Comment on this clone: What it binds is unknown. Within the sample, other DNA sequences also encode this same CDR3.

Germline V lookup: CDR1 LNHNV, CDR2 YYDKDF (reference sequence). This CDR3 region has 13 residues. The V end was cut by 1 base, the J end by 4 bases, with 7 bases between. This TCR was recovered from a human donor who had recovered from COVID-19. The genes are TRBV15 and TRBJ2-5; possibly TRBD2 for D (5 bases). Sequenced material: peripheral blood, taken after recovery from COVID-19. CDR3 bases: TGTGCCACCAGCAGAGGAGGAGGAGAGACCCAGTACTTC. Amino acids: CATSRGGGETQYF.